This T cell receptor (beta chain) was captured by sequencing in a study of T cell responses to AZD1222 COVID-19 vaccine. Note on this clone: Antigen unknown.

General study results and limits: Baseline antibody screening turned up just six or seven seropositive AZD1222 recipients.

TCRdb's table, derived via immunoSEQ multiplex PCR, lists solely in-frame clones and lacks some. The sample contains around 91,000 clones, approximately 90% of which appear only once. The TCR was taken from an adult who received the AZD1222 COVID-19 vaccine. Here the sequenced sample was peripheral blood, taken 28 days after the second AZD1222 dose.

DNA of the CDR3: TGTGCCAGCAGTTTAGGAAGGTTTAACACTGAAGCTTTCTTT. This encodes CASSLGRFNTEAFF. The J gene is TRBJ1-1, the V gene TRBV28; no definite D call. V shed 2 bases and J shed 2 bases, with 9 bases lying between them. This CDR3 region has 14 residues. From germline, CDR1 is MDHEN and CDR2 SYDVKM.